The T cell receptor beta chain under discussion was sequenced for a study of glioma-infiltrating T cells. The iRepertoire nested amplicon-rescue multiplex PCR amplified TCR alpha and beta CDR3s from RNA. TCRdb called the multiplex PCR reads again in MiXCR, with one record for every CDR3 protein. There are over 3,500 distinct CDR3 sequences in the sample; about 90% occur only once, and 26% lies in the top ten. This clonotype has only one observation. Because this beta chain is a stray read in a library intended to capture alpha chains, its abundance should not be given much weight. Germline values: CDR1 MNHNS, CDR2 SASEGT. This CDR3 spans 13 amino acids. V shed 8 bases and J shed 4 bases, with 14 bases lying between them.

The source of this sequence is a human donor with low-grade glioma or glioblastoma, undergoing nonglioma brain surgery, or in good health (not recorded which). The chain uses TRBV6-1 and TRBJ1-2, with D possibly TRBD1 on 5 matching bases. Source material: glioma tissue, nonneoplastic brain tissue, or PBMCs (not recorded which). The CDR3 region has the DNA TGTGCCAGCTCGAAGGGAGGGACCTATGGCTACACCTTC. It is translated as CASSKGGTYGYTF.